The rows below give T cell receptor beta chains drawn from one sample of a study of T-cell memory formation after mild COVID-19. TCRdb independently ran MiXCR on the 5' RACE reads; one entry per CDR3 protein. Seen here are around 340,000 distinct CDR3 sequences, 12% to 15% observed once, and the top ten hold 20% to 25%. Sequencing input: PBMCs or a T cell subset sorted from them (not recorded which). The receptors were gathered from a man younger than 35 who had mild COVID-19 (a few samples of this study predate the infection). Cell type and time point are not known. Both conserved end residues are trimmed from each CDR3. A D gene is named only where the DNA matches it firmly.

TRBD1	TRBV3-1	TRBJ2-1	13	ASSLPYRGRNEQF
.	TRBV5-6	TRBJ2-3	11	ASIPGGTDTQY
TRBD1	TRBV4-3	TRBJ2-1	14	ASSQGTGVTYNEQF
.	TRBV11-1	TRBJ2-2	11	ASSPKRTGELF
TRBD1	TRBV5-1	TRBJ1-2	14	ASSLGGGTVGYGYT
.	TRBV29-1	TRBJ1-1	12	SVDSGTANTEAF
.	TRBV7-3	TRBJ2-1	10	ASSLSPGRQF
.	TRBV20-1	TRBJ1-1	12	SAREQGLNTEAF
.	TRBV7-9	TRBJ2-1	13	ASSPQGLAYNEQF
.	TRBV5-1	TRBJ2-2	14	ASSLGGQSNTGELF
.	TRBV20-1	TRBJ2-1	11	SASQAAKNEQF
.	TRBV7-9	TRBJ2-1	16	ASSDTYFDKTTYNEQF
.	TRBV7-2	TRBJ1-5	11	ASSPSRGQPQH
.	TRBV7-3	TRBJ2-2	11	ASSLMGVGELF
.	TRBV12-3/TRBV12-4	TRBJ2-2	13	ASSFEGAGAGELF
.	TRBV19	TRBJ2-2	11	ASYRFLTGELF
.	TRBV5-1	TRBJ1-5	13	ASSPGGGTEQPQH